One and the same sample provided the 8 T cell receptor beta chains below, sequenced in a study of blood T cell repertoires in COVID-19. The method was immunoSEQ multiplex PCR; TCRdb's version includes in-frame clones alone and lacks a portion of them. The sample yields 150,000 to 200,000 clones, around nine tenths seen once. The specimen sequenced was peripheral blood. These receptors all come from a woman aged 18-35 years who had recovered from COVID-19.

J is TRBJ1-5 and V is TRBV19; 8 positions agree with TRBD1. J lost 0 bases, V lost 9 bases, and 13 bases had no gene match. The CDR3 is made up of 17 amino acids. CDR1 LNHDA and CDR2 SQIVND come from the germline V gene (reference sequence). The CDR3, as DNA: TGTGCCAGCACGGACAGGGAAGGCCTATATAGCAATCAGCCCCAGCATTTT. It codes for CASTDREGLYSNQPQHF.

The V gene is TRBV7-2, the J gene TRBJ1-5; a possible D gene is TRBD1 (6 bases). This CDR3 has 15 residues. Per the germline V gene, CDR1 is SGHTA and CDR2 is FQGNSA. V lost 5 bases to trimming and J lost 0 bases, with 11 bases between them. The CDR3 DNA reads TGTGCCAGCAGCCAGACAGGAAATAGCAATCAGCCCCAGCATTTT. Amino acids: CASSQTGNSNQPQHF.

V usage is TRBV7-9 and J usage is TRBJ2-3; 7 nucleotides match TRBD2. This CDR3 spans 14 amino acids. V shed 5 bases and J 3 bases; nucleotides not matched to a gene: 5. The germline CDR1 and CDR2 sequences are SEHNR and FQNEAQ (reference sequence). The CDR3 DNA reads TGTGCCAGCAGCCGTGTGGGGGGGACAGATACGCAGTATTTT. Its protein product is CASSRVGGTDTQYF.

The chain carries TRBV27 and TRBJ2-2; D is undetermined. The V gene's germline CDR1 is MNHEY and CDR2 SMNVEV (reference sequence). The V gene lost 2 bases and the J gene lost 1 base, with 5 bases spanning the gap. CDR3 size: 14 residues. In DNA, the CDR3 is TGTGCCAGCAGTTTAAACGGGAACACCGGGGAGCTGTTTTTT. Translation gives CASSLNGNTGELFF.

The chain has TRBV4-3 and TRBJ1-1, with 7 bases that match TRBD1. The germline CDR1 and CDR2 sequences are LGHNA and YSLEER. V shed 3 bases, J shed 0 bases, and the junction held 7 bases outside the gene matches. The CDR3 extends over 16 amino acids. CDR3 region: CASSHNRGGMNTEAFF. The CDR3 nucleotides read TGCGCCAGCAGCCATAACAGGGGTGGGATGAACACTGAAGCTTTCTTT.

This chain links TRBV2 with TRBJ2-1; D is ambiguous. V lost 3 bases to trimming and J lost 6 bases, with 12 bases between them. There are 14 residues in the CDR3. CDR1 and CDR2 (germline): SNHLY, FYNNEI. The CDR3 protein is CASSERLDFNEQFF. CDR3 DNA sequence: TGTGCCAGCAGTGAGAGACTGGATTTCAATGAGCAGTTCTTC. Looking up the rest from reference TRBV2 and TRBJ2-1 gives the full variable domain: EPEVTQTPSHQVTQMGQEVILRCVPISNHLYFYWYRQILGQKVEFLVSFYNNEISEKSEIFDDQFSVERPDGSNFTLKIRSTKLEDSAMYFCASSERLDFNEQFFGPGTRLTVL.

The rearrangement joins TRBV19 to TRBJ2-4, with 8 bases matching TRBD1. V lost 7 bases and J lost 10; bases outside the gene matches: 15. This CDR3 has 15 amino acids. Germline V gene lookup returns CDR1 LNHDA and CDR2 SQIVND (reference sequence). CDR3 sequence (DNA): TGTGCCAGTAACTGGGCGCAGGGGGCGGCTGGAATTCAGTACTTC. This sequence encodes CASNWAQGAAGIQYF.

The CDR3 protein is CASSPIGTSGRRTLTDTQYF. Written as DNA, the CDR3 is TGCGCCAGCAGCCCGATTGGGACTAGCGGGAGGCGCACACTCACAGATACGCAGTATTTT. The chain joins TRBV4-3 to TRBJ2-3; TRBD2 matches at 15 bases. J was trimmed by 2 bases and V by 4 bases; bases with no gene match: 13. CDR1 LGHNA and CDR2 YSLEER come from the germline V gene. The CDR3 has 20 residues.